A single sample gave rise to the 7 T cell receptor beta chains below, sequenced in a study of neurological immune-mediated disorders. Each CDR3 protein gets one entry after TCRdb re-called the 5' RACE reads with MiXCR. This table holds about 40,000 distinct CDR3 sequences, about 2.5% found once. Sequenced: PBMCs. The origin of the receptors is a man over 45 with multiple sclerosis.

The chain has TRBV2 and TRBJ1-2; a weak D match, TRBD1 (5 bases). V lost 1 base and J lost 2, with 11 bases in between. Germline V lookup: CDR1 SNHLY, CDR2 FYNNEI. This CDR3 has 15 residues. The CDR3 sequence: CASSEGDGRNYGYTF. The DNA of the CDR3 is TGTGCCAGCAGTGAAGGGGACGGCAGAAACTATGGCTACACCTTC.

The V call is TRBV5-1, the J call TRBJ2-1; 9 bases line up with TRBD1. V shed 5 bases, J shed 3 bases, and the junction held 3 bases outside the gene matches. Germline V gene sequence: CDR1 SGHRS, CDR2 YFSETQ. The CDR3 contains 14 residues. CDR3 DNA: TGCGCCAGCAGGGCGGGACAGGGCTACAATGAGCAGTTCTTC. Translating gives CASRAGQGYNEQFF.

This clonotype was observed at least ten times. The chain recombines TRBV2 with TRBJ2-5, with 8 bases aligning to TRBD1. Losses at the gene ends were 8 bases for V and 2 bases for J; bases not matched to a gene: 7. Germline V lookup: CDR1 SNHLY, CDR2 FYNNEI. This CDR3 comprises 14 residues. The CDR3 DNA is TGTGCCAGCTCACGGGACAGGCGACAAGAGACCCAGTACTTC. The encoded protein is CASSRDRRQETQYF.

This clonotype has ten or more counts. One end of the junction varies from germline; a read error may be responsible. V gene TRBV2 combines with J gene TRBJ1-6; D remains ambiguous. Germline V gene data show CDR1 as SNHLY and CDR2 as FYNNEI. This CDR3 is 14 amino acids long. The CDR3, as DNA: TGTGCCAGCAGTGTGTCAAAGAATAATTCACCCCTCAACTTT. Translation: CASSVSKNNSPLNF.

This clonotype was seen at least ten times. The chain links TRBV7-9 to TRBJ1-1; D not certain. This CDR3 comprises 13 residues. V lost 5 bases, J lost 1 base, and 8 bases lay in between. Germline V gives CDR1 SEHNR, CDR2 FQNEAQ (reference sequence). The CDR3 region has the DNA TGTGCCAGCAGCGGTTTCGAGAACACTGAAGCTTTCTTT. Encoded protein: CASSGFENTEAFF.

At least ten counts were recorded for this clonotype. The V and J genes are TRBV10-3 and TRBJ1-2; 7 positions match TRBD1. The CDR3 contains 13 residues. Germline values: CDR1 ENHRY, CDR2 SYGVKD. The V gene end was trimmed by 6 bases and the J gene end by 7 bases; junction bases not matched to a gene: 8. The CDR3 DNA reads as TGTGCCATCAGGAATGACAGGGACGCTGGCTACACCTTC. Amino acid sequence: CAIRNDRDAGYTF.

In this sample, this clonotype turned up many times. The chain's CDR3 is CASSLRGAYEQYF. DNA for the CDR3: TGTGCCAGCAGCCTACGGGGGGCCTACGAGCAGTACTTC. The rearrangement joins TRBV14 to TRBJ2-7; 7 bases agree with TRBD2. The V and J ends lost 4 bases and 2 bases, in that order; junction bases with no gene match: 2. The length of the CDR3 is 13 residues. Germline V gene lookup returns CDR1 SGHDN and CDR2 FVKESK.